These T cell receptor beta chains were read from a single sample in a study of cytomegalovirus exposure and HLA in healthy donors. Repertoires were generated with immunoSEQ multiplex PCR, while TCRdb's copy carries only in-frame clones and drops some. The sample has about 140,000 clones; around 80% are singletons. Sequenced sample: PBMCs. These receptors were obtained from a man over 45 in good health and CMV-seronegative. Each CDR3 is given without its conserved first and last residue. The order of the fields is J gene, CDR3 length, V gene, clone size, CDR3 protein. Clone sizes are given selectively: once, few, many, or a class where the clone is expanded.

TRBJ1-2 | 11 | TRBV10-3 | once | AISAPLEFGYT
TRBJ2-7 | 14 | TRBV28 | . | ASSLTAPGDNYEQY
TRBJ1-5 | 11 | TRBV9 | . | ASRPQGYEPQH
TRBJ1-2 | 12 | TRBV19 | . | ASFGTETNYGYT
TRBJ1-2 | 12 | TRBV6-1 | . | ASSEATTAYGYT
TRBJ2-7 | 9 | TRBV2 | . | ASSASYEQY
TRBJ1-1 | 13 | TRBV2 | . | ASSESDRANTEAF
TRBJ1-1 | 13 | TRBV19 | . | ASTPFSAVNTEAF
TRBJ1-4 | 13 | TRBV6-5 | . | ASSSGRRGNEKLF
TRBJ2-5 | 12 | TRBV2 | . | ASSFGRGLETQY
TRBJ1-6 | 11 | TRBV30 | . | AWNEQLNSPLH